These 10 T cell receptor beta chains share one sample of origin, sequenced in a study of blood T cell repertoires in COVID-19. Using immunoSEQ multiplex PCR, the repertoire was profiled, and TCRdb retains in-frame clones only, with some absent. The table has approximately 180,000 clones, approximately 80% seen once. The sequenced sample consisted of PBMCs or T cells enriched from blood (not recorded which). The receptors originated from a man aged 45-65 years who had recovered from COVID-19.

The chain couples TRBV7-8 to TRBJ1-1, with 7 positions matching TRBD1. This CDR3 has 17 residues. J was trimmed by 7 bases and V by 2 bases; bases with no gene match: 16. Germline V gene sequence: CDR1 SGHVS, CDR2 FQNEAQ. CDR3 DNA: TGTGCCAGCAGCTTACCGTTAGGGGGCAGTGGACGGGTTGAAGCTTTCTTT. Amino acids: CASSLPLGGSGRVEAFF. The whole variable domain, filled in from reference TRBV7-8 and TRBJ1-1, reads GAGVSQSPRYKVAKRGQDVALRCDPISGHVSLFWYQQALGQGPEFLTYFQNEAQLDKSGLPSDRFFAERPEGSVSTLKIQRTQQEDSAVYLCASSLPLGGSGRVEAFFGQGTRLTVV.

This chain joins TRBV4-1 and TRBJ1-6, with TRBD1 identical over 7 bases. V shed 4 bases, J shed 10 bases, and the junction held 7 bases outside the gene matches. Germline CDR1 reads MGHRA; CDR2 reads YSYEKL. The length of the CDR3 is 14 residues. CDR3 region: CASSPTDRNSPLHF. The CDR3 bases are TGCGCCAGCAGCCCGACGGACAGGAACTCACCCCTCCACTTT.

Notes on this clone: Distinct nucleotide sequences in the sample also encode this CDR3. The rearrangement uses TRBV12-3 or TRBV12-4 and TRBJ1-2, with D possibly matching TRBD1 (6 bases). There are 13 residues in the CDR3. Between the trimmed V and J ends, which lost 6 bases and 5 bases, there was a span of 13 bases. The CDR3 DNA reads TGTGCCAGCAGCTTTACAGGGCCATATGGCTACACCTTC. This codes for CASSFTGPYGYTF.

The chain is built from TRBV15 and TRBJ1-5; D might be TRBD1 (5 bases). The V and J ends lost 5 bases and 3 bases respectively, with 11 bases between them. The CDR3 extends over 14 amino acids. Germline CDR1 and CDR2: LNHNV and YYDKDF (reference sequence). In DNA form, the CDR3 reads TGTGCCACCAGCGCCGGGACTCCCAATCAGCCCCAGCATTTT. It is translated as CATSAGTPNQPQHF.

This chain connects TRBV29-1 to TRBJ1-1; D may be TRBD1 (5 bases). From germline, CDR1 is SQVTM and CDR2 ANQGSEA. Trimming stripped 2 bases from V and 6 bases from J, with 16 bases between. The CDR3 covers 14 residues. CDR3 residues: CSVESGGRIPEAFF. CDR3 nucleotides: TGCAGCGTTGAATCGGGGGGACGGATTCCTGAAGCTTTCTTT. The complete variable domain, with remaining parts taken from reference TRBV29-1 and TRBJ1-1, reads SAVISQKPSRDICQRGTSLTIQCQVDSQVTMMFWYRQQPGQSLTLIATANQGSEATYESGFVIDKFPISRPNLTFSTLTVSNMSPEDSSIYLCSVESGGRIPEAFFGQGTRLTVV.

This clone was found once. V is TRBV28 and J is TRBJ1-1; D gene ambiguous. The CDR3 is 12 residues long. V shed 2 bases and J shed 11 bases, with 12 bases lying between them. CDR1 and CDR2 from the germline V gene are MDHEN and SYDVKM. The CDR3 DNA reads as TGTGCCAGCAGTTTAGAGAGGAGGGTGGCTTTCTTT. This encodes CASSLERRVAFF. The full variable domain, with the rest looked up from reference TRBV28 and TRBJ1-1, is DVKVTQSSRYLVKRTGEKVFLECVQDMDHENMFWYRQDPGLGLRLIYFSYDVKMKEKGDIPEGYSVSREKKERFSLILESASTNQTSMYLCASSLERRVAFFGQGTRLTVV.

In DNA form, the CDR3 reads TGTGCCAGCGAGCGCGGGGGAGAGAACACCGGGGAGCTGTTTTTT. Protein: CASERGGENTGELFF. The rearrangement joins TRBV2 to TRBJ2-2; 7 bases match TRBD2. Germline V gene lookup returns CDR1 SNHLY and CDR2 FYNNEI. The CDR3 spans 15 residues. The V segment lost 8 bases and the J segment 1 base; nucleotides outside the gene matches: 7. The entire variable domain, with the rest obtained from reference TRBV2 and TRBJ2-2, is as follows: EPEVTQTPSHQVTQMGQEVILRCVPISNHLYFYWYRQILGQKVEFLVSFYNNEISEKSEIFDDQFSVERPDGSNFTLKIRSTKLEDSAMYFCASERGGENTGELFFGEGSRLTVL.

The chain carries TRBV27 and TRBJ2-2, with D unclear. The germline CDR1 and CDR2 sequences are MNHEY and SMNVEV (reference sequence). The CDR3 is 13 amino acids. V gave up 6 bases and J gave up 4 bases, with 9 bases separating them. CDR3 DNA: TGTGCCAGCAGGACATATTCCACCGGGGAGCTGTTTTTT. This translates into CASRTYSTGELFF.

J is TRBJ1-1 and V is TRBV13; 7 bases agree with TRBD1. Germline CDR1 PRHDT, CDR2 FYEKMQ (reference sequence). The CDR3 spans 14 residues. The junction had 9 bases not matched to a gene; V was cut back by 4 bases and J by 7 bases. CDR3: CASSSAQGDLEAFF. In nucleotides, the CDR3 is TGTGCCAGCAGCTCCGCCCAGGGGGATCTTGAAGCTTTCTTT.

This clone appeared a few times. The chain links TRBV7-9 to TRBJ1-2; 9 bases are shared with TRBD1. The germline gives CDR1 SEHNR, CDR2 FQNEAQ (reference sequence). Germline trimming cut 5 bases from V and 7 bases from J; bases unmatched to any gene: 8. CDR3 size: 14 residues. CDR3 in amino acids: CASSQGQGRSGYTF. The CDR3 DNA sequence: TGTGCCAGCAGCCAAGGACAGGGGAGGAGTGGCTACACCTTC.